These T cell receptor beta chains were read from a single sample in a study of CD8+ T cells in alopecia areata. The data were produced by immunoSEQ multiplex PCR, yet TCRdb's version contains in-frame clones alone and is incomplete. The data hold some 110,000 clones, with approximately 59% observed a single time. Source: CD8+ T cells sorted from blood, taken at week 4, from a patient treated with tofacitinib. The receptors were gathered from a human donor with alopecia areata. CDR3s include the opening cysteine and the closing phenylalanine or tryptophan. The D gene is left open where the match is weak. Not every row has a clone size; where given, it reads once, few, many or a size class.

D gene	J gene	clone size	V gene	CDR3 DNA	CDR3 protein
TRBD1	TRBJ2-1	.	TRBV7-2	TGTGCCAGCAGCCAGGGACAGGGAGACAATGAGCAGTTCTTC	CASSQGQGDNEQFF
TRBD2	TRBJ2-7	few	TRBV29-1	TGCAGCGCCGCGACTAGCAGCTCCTACGAGCAGTACTTC	CSAATSSSYEQYF
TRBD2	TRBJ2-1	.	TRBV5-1	TGCGCCAGCAGCTTCGGACTAGCGGGGTATGAGCAGTTCTTC	CASSFGLAGYEQFF
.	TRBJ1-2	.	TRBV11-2	TGTGCCAGCAGCTTAGCGACGACTGATATTGGCTACACCTTC	CASSLATTDIGYTF
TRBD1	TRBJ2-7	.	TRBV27	TGTGCCAGCAGCAGGGGGTTCGACACCAACTCCTACGAGCAGTACTTC	CASSRGFDTNSYEQYF
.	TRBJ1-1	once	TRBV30	TGTGCCTGCTCCAGGGGCATGAACACTGAAGCTTTCTTT	CACSRGMNTEAFF
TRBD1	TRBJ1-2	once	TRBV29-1	TGCAGCGTCCCACAGGGGGCTGGCTACACCTTC	CSVPQGAGYTF
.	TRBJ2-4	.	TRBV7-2	TGTGCCAGCAGCTCTCCGACGTCGCTAGCCAAAAACATTCAGTACTTC	CASSSPTSLAKNIQYF
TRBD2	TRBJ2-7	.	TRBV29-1	TGCAGCGTTGAAGTCTCACTAGCGGGGTACGAGCAGTACTTC	CSVEVSLAGYEQYF
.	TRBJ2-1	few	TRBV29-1	TGCAGCGTTGAGCCCAAGGAAGGGAATGAGCAGTTCTTC	CSVEPKEGNEQFF
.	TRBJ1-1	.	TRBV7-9	TGTGCCAGCACCGTCAACAGGGCGCTCACTGAAGCTTTCTTT	CASTVNRALTEAFF
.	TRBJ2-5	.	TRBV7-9	TGTGCCAGTCATCTTGGGGAGACCCAGTACTTC	CASHLGETQYF
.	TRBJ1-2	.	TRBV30	TGTGCCTGGTCCGGTGAGAACTATGGCTACACCTTC	CAWSGENYGYTF
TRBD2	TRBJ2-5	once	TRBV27	TGTGCCAGCAGTTTATCGTCGGCTAGCGGACGGTTAGAGACCCAGTACTTC	CASSLSSASGRLETQYF
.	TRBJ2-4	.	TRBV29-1	TGCAGCGCCGAAGGGGAAGGCCCTGGTCAGTACTTC	CSAEGEGPGQYF
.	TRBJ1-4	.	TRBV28	TGTGCCAGCACCCGCGAGGTACAGCATAATGAAAAACTGTTTTTT	CASTREVQHNEKLFF
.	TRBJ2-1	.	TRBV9	TGTGCCAGCAGCGTAGTGCCAGGGAATGAGCAGTTCTTC	CASSVVPGNEQFF
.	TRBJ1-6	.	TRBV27	TGTGCCAGCAGTTTTCGTAGAGAATACAATTCACCCCTCCACTTT	CASSFRREYNSPLHF
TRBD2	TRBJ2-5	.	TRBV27	TGTGCCAGCAGTACCCTAGCGGGGGGGCTAGGGGAGACCCAGTACTTC	CASSTLAGGLGETQYF
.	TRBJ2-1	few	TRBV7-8	TGTGCCAGCAGCCCGAACACACCGGGATACCACAATGAGCAGTTCTTC	CASSPNTPGYHNEQFF
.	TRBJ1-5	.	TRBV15	TGTGCCACCAGATTCTTTGCCATCAACGCGGGCAATCAGCCCCAGCATTTT	CATRFFAINAGNQPQHF
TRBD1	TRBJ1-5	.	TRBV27	TGTGCCAGCAGTTTAAGTCCGACAGGGAGAGGGCCCCAGCATTTT	CASSLSPTGRGPQHF
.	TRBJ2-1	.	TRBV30	TGTGCCTGGAGTGAGGGGACCAATGAGCAGTTCTTC	CAWSEGTNEQFF
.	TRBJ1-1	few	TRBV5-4	TGTGCCAGCAGCGATCCAGAGGGGGTCGGCACTGAAGCTTTCTTT	CASSDPEGVGTEAFF
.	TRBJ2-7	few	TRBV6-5	TGTGCCGTCGCGGAAGGTGACGAGCAGTACTTC	CAVAEGDEQYF
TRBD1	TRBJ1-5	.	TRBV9	TGTGCCAGCAGCCCAGGGGGATTGTCAGGGGGCCAGCCCCAGCATTTT	CASSPGGLSGGQPQHF
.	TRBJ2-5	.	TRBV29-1	TGCAGCGTTTTACAGGAGACCCAGTACTTC	CSVLQETQYF
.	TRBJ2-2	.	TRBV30	TGTGCCTGGAGTTTCGGATCACACAGGGTGAACACCGGGGAGCTGTTTTTT	CAWSFGSHRVNTGELFF
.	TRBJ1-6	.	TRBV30	TGTGCCTGGAGTGTCGGTTCACCCCTCCACTTT	CAWSVGSPLHF
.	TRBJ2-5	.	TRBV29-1	TGCAGCGTTGAAGATTTTTTCGACGAACAAGAGACCCAGTACTTC	CSVEDFFDEQETQYF
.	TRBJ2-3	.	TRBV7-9	TGTGCCAGCAGCTTATCGACCACAGATACGCAGTATTTT	CASSLSTTDTQYF
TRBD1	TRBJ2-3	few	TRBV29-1	TGCAGCGCTCGGACAGGGGTCACAGATACGCAGTATTTT	CSARTGVTDTQYF
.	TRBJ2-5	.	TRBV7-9	TGTGCCAGCAGCCTGGGACCGAGACAAGAGACCCAGTACTTC	CASSLGPRQETQYF
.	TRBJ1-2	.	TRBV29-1	TGCAGCGTTGAAGATGTACCTCTCTATGGCTACACCTTC	CSVEDVPLYGYTF
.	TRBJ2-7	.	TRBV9	TGTGCCAGCAGCGTAGGATACGGGGTTAGCGACGAGCAGTACTTC	CASSVGYGVSDEQYF
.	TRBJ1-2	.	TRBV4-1	TGCGCCAGCAGCCAAGCCGGACAGTCAACCCATGGCTACACCTTC	CASSQAGQSTHGYTF
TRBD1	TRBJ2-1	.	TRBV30	TGTGCCTGGATGGACAGGAATTCCTACAATGAGCAGTTCTTC	CAWMDRNSYNEQFF
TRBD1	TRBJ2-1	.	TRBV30	TGTGCCTGGATTGGGACAGTGGGCTACAATGAGCAGTTCTTC	CAWIGTVGYNEQFF
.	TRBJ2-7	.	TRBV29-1	TGCAGCGCCCTCCGGACGGAATCCTACGAGCAGTACTTC	CSALRTESYEQYF
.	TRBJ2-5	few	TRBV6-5	TGTGCCAGCAGTCTGACTAGCCAAGAGACCCAGTACTTC	CASSLTSQETQYF
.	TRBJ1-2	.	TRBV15	TGTGCCACCAGCCTCGAGGGGTTTGGCTACACCTTC	CATSLEGFGYTF
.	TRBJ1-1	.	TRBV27	TGTGCCACCTTTTCGAATCCCGGGGTTATGAACACTGAAGCTTTCTTT	CATFSNPGVMNTEAFF
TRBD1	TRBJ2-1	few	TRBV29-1	TGCAGCGTCGGGGACAGGCTATACAATGAGCAGTTCTTC	CSVGDRLYNEQFF
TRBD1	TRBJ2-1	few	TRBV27	TGTGCCAGCTCAATGGGGACAGGGGTGTACAATGAGCAGTTCTTC	CASSMGTGVYNEQFF
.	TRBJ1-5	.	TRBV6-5	TGTGCCAGCAGTTACAGGCCGCTCAATCAGCCCCAGCATTTT	CASSYRPLNQPQHF
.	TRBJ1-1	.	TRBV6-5	TGTGCCAGCAGTTACTCGAATTGGGGCACTGAAGCTTTCTTT	CASSYSNWGTEAFF
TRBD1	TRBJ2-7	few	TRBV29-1	TGCAGCGTTGAGTGCGAAGGGGACAGGTCGGCCGAGCAGTACTTC	CSVECEGDRSAEQYF
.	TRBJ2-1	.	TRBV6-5	TGTGCCAGCAGTTACTCGAGGGACTTCACCCTCAATGAGCAGTTCTTC	CASSYSRDFTLNEQFF
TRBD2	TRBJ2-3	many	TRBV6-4	TGTGCCAGCAGTGAAAGCGGGGGGGCCTCAGATACGCAGTATTTT	CASSESGGASDTQYF
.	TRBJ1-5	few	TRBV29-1	TGCAGCGCGCTGGCAGGGCAAGGCAATCAGCCCCAGCATTTT	CSALAGQGNQPQHF
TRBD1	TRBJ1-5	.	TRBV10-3	TGTGCCATCAGTGATGACAGGGGCAATCAGCCCCAGCATTTT	CAISDDRGNQPQHF
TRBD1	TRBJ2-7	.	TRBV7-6	TGTGCCAGCAGCTCGGGACAGTCATACGAGCAGTACTTC	CASSSGQSYEQYF